Listed below are T cell receptor beta chains from one sample, sequenced in a study of T cells in Graves' hyperthyroidism and ophthalmopathy. TCRdb re-called the multiplex PCR reads through MiXCR, storing one row per CDR3 protein. The table records around 760,000 distinct CDR3 sequences, 30% to 40% of them present only once. Source material: blood. The receptors were sampled from a middle-aged woman with Graves' hyperthyroidism. The CDR3 runs from the conserved cysteine through the conserved F or W. Fields, in order: CDR3 DNA, CDR3 protein, J gene, D gene, V gene, clone size. The D gene is left open where the match is weak. Size is stated for part of the rows, as once, few or many counts, or as a class when the clone is expanded.

DNA: TGCAGTGCGGGGTCGTTGGGGAAAGAGACCCAGTACTTC
CDR3: CSAGSLGKETQYF
J: TRBJ2-5
D: -
V: TRBV20-1
size: -

DNA: TGTGCCAGCAGCGCCGCGGGCAGTACAGTCGGTGAAGCTTTCTTT
CDR3: CASSAAGSTVGEAFF
J: TRBJ1-1
D: -
V: TRBV5-1
size: -

DNA: TGTGCCAGCAGCCTCCTCCCGCAGCCTTGGGATGAAAAACTGTTTTTT
CDR3: CASSLLPQPWDEKLFF
J: TRBJ1-4
D: -
V: TRBV9
size: -

DNA: TGCGCCAGCAGCTTTAAGACAGGCTCCTACGAGCAGTACTTC
CDR3: CASSFKTGSYEQYF
J: TRBJ2-7
D: -
V: TRBV5-1
size: -

DNA: TGTGCCAGCAGTTTTCGGGTAACCAAAGAGACCCAGTACTTC
CDR3: CASSFRVTKETQYF
J: TRBJ2-5
D: -
V: TRBV28
size: few

DNA: TGTGCCAGTAGTTCGCTTTTCCGGGACAGGGACAATCAGCCCCAGCATTTT
CDR3: CASSSLFRDRDNQPQHF
J: TRBJ1-5
D: TRBD1
V: TRBV19
size: few

DNA: TGTGCCAGCAGCTTAGGTATAGGGAACTATGGCTACACCTTC
CDR3: CASSLGIGNYGYTF
J: TRBJ1-2
D: -
V: TRBV7-6
size: many

DNA: TGTGCCAGCAGCTTCCGTAGGACAGGGGGCCCTGAAGCTTTCTTT
CDR3: CASSFRRTGGPEAFF
J: TRBJ1-1
D: TRBD1
V: TRBV12-3/TRBV12-4
size: few

DNA: TGTGCCAGCAGCTGGGTGGGGGCTGAAGCTTTTTTT
CDR3: CASSWVGAEAFF
J: TRBJ1-1
D: -
V: TRBV7-2
size: -

DNA: TGTGCCAGCAGCCCGGCGACTTCAAATAATTCACCCCTCCACTTT
CDR3: CASSPATSNNSPLHF
J: TRBJ1-6
D: -
V: TRBV7-2
size: few

DNA: TGTGCCAGCACCTCCGGGAGGGTCGGGGGTCTACAAGAGACCCAGTACTTC
CDR3: CASTSGRVGGLQETQYF
J: TRBJ2-5
D: TRBD2
V: TRBV7-8
size: once